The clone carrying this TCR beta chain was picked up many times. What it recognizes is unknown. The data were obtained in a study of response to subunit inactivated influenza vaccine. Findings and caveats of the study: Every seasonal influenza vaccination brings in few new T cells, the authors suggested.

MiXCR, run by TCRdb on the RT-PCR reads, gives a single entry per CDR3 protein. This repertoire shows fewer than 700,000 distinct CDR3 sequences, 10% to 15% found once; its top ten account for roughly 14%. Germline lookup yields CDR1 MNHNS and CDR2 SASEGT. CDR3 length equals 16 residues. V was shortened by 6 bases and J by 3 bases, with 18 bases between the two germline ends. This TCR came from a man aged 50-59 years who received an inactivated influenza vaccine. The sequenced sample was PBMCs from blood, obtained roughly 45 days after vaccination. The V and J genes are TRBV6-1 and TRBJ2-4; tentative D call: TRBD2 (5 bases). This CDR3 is CASRLGPPTGKNIQYF. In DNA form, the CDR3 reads TGTGCCAGCAGACTAGGACCTCCAACGGGCAAAAACATTCAGTACTTC.